Below, 15 T cell receptor beta chains from the same sample are listed, as sequenced in a study of beta chain features in type 1 diabetes. Which antigens these TCRs recognize remains unknown. Study outcomes and limitations: Moderate but significant shortening of TCRB CDR3s was recorded in all four CD4+ subsets from Type 1 diabetes patients.

The investigators reverse transcribed all of the isolated RNA, so they sequenced expressed TCRB transcripts. Produced via immunoSEQ multiplex PCR; TCRdb's table is partial and in-frame only. The data contain approximately 730,000 clones, around an eighth of them singletons. Input material: naive CD4+ T cells from blood. The origin of the receptors is a man in his late teens or twenties with type 1 diabetes.

The chain carries TRBV5-4 and TRBJ2-3; TRBD1 matches at 12 bases. In germline, CDR1 is SGHNT, CDR2 YYREEE (reference sequence). The CDR3 totals 18 residues. The V segment lost 3 bases and the J segment 5 bases; nucleotides outside the gene matches: 13. The CDR3 loop is CASSSSGRDRGLKDTQYF. The CDR3 region has the DNA TGTGCCAGCAGCTCGTCAGGACGGGACAGGGGGCTGAAAGATACGCAGTATTTT.

This clone turned up a few times. The genes are TRBV18 and TRBJ2-2; D ambiguous. The CDR3 is made up of 16 amino acids. In germline, CDR1 is KGHSH, CDR2 LQKENI. V lost 3 bases and J lost 4, with 15 bases in between. CDR3 sequence: CASSPLSGPITGELFF. The CDR3 DNA is TGTGCCAGCTCACCTCTCTCCGGGCCCATCACCGGGGAGCTGTTTTTT.

This chain connects TRBV30 to TRBJ2-7, with D perhaps TRBD2 (7 bases). CDR1 and CDR2 (germline): GTSNPN, SVGIG (reference sequence). Trimming took off 7 bases at V and 3 bases at J, with 13 bases between the two ends. The CDR3 runs to 12 residues. The chain's CDR3 is CASAGAIYEQYF. In nucleotides, the CDR3 is TGTGCCTCCGCGGGGGCCATCTACGAGCAGTACTTC.

V is TRBV4-1 and J is TRBJ1-1, with D possibly matching TRBD1 (5 bases). Germline lookup yields CDR1 MGHRA and CDR2 YSYEKL. The CDR3 length is 15 residues. V was pared by 2 bases and J by 1 base, with 11 bases between. The CDR3 protein is CASSQSLQGNTEAFF. CDR3 bases: TGCGCCAGCAGCCAATCCCTTCAGGGGAACACTGAAGCTTTCTTT.

This clone occurred a few times. The rearrangement links TRBV12-5 to TRBJ2-1, with D possibly being TRBD1 (6 bases). CDR1 is LGHNT and CDR2 is FRNRAP in the germline V gene. Trimming removed 5 bases at V and 2 bases at J, with 13 bases between. The CDR3 contains 15 residues. CDR3 region: CASGPRQAPYNEQFF. The DNA of the CDR3 is TGTGCTAGTGGTCCTCGACAGGCCCCCTACAATGAGCAGTTCTTC. The complete variable domain, with remaining parts taken from reference TRBV12-5 and TRBJ2-1, reads DARVTQTPRHKVTEMGQEVTMRCQPILGHNTVFWYRQTMMQGLELLAYFRNRAPLDDSGMPKDRFSAEMPDATLATLKIQPSEPRDSAVYFCASGPRQAPYNEQFFGPGTRLTVL.

The chain combines TRBV30 with TRBJ2-3; D is ambiguous. Looked up from germline, CDR1 is GTSNPN and CDR2 is SVGIG (reference sequence). The V gene lost 6 bases and the J gene lost 1 base, with 14 bases spanning the gap. This CDR3 has 14 residues. DNA for the CDR3: TGTGCCTGCCCCGGAAGGCCCGGCACAGATACGCAGTATTTT. As protein: CACPGRPGTDTQYF.

This clone showed up just a few times. The rearrangement links TRBV19 to TRBJ2-7; tentative D call: TRBD1 (5 bases). Germline V lookup: CDR1 LNHDA, CDR2 SQIVND (reference sequence). The CDR3 length is 15 residues. Trimming shortened V by 5 bases and J by 7 bases, and 21 bases separated the two germline ends. CDR3 nucleotides: TGTGCCAGTAGTTTCCCAGGGCGTTATTCGGATGAGCAGTACTTC. Its translation: CASSFPGRYSDEQYF.

The chain couples TRBV4-1 to TRBJ1-1, with TRBD1 identical over 7 bases. CDR3 length equals 17 residues. CDR1 is MGHRA and CDR2 is YSYEKL in the germline V gene. Germline trimming cut 1 base from V and 0 bases from J; bases unmatched to any gene: 8. CDR3 protein: CASSQALQGEMNTEAFF. CDR3 in DNA: TGCGCCAGCAGCCAAGCACTTCAGGGGGAAATGAACACTGAAGCTTTCTTT.

The V gene is TRBV4-2, the J gene TRBJ2-3; D remains unclear. Germline lookup yields CDR1 LGHNA and CDR2 YNFKEQ. This CDR3 region has 13 residues. Trimming removed 3 bases at V and 10 bases at J, with 14 bases between. Here the CDR3 DNA reads TGTGCCAGCAGCCACGAGCGAAGAGGCCCGCAGTATTTT. This sequence encodes CASSHERRGPQYF.

The sample holds a few counts of this clone. In DNA form, the CDR3 reads TGTGCCAGCTCACGAAGCTCTGGAAACACCATATATTTT. This gives the protein CASSRSSGNTIYF. The chain links TRBV18 to TRBJ1-3; D remains ambiguous. Looked up from germline, CDR1 is KGHSH and CDR2 is LQKENI. There are 13 residues in the CDR3. Trimming stripped 4 bases from V and 0 bases from J, with 4 bases between.

This clone was picked up a small number of times. The same CDR3 is also encoded by other DNA sequences in this sample. This chain links TRBV6-1 with TRBJ2-5; D remains ambiguous. Trimming took 8 bases from V and 4 from J, leaving 2 bases between them. The CDR3 consists of 9 residues. Germline CDR1 and CDR2: MNHNS and SASEGT. CDR3 DNA: TGTGCCAGCGGAGAGACCCAGTACTTC. Amino acid sequence: CASGETQYF.

This clone was seen a few times. The chain is built from TRBV5-1 and TRBJ2-6; possibly TRBD1 for D (6 bases). CDR3 length: 16 residues. The V and J ends lost 4 bases and 0 bases respectively, with 11 bases between them. The V gene's germline CDR1 is SGHRS and CDR2 YFSETQ. For the CDR3, the DNA is TGCGCCAGCAGCCTCGGGACAAACTCTGGGGCCAACGTCCTGACTTTC. It yields the protein CASSLGTNSGANVLTF.

This clone was seen a handful of times. The rearrangement joins TRBV30 to TRBJ2-3; 9 bases fit TRBD2. CDR1 and CDR2 (germline): GTSNPN, SVGIG (reference sequence). The V and J ends lost 2 bases and 6 bases, in that order; junction bases with no gene match: 12. The length of the CDR3 is 16 residues. The CDR3 DNA is TGTGCCTGGAGTCTTCTAGCGGGGCCTACTCAGGATACGCAGTATTTT. Translating gives CAWSLLAGPTQDTQYF.

This clone showed up just a few times. This chain uses TRBV5-1 with TRBJ1-2; 8 bases align to TRBD1. The CDR3 contains 16 residues. CDR1 is SGHRS and CDR2 is YFSETQ in the germline V gene. V gave up 4 bases and J gave up 6 bases; unmatched junction bases: 14. The CDR3 region is CASSADREVVVHGYTF. DNA of the CDR3: TGCGCCAGCAGCGCGGACAGGGAGGTAGTGGTCCATGGCTACACCTTC.

The table lists this clone with a few counts. The rearrangement uses TRBV7-2 and TRBJ2-7; D is possibly TRBD1 (6 bases). The CDR3 runs to 14 residues. Per germline, CDR1 SGHTA and CDR2 FQGNSA. Trimming removed 5 bases at V and 2 bases at J, with 13 bases between. The CDR3, as DNA: TGTGCCAGCAGCCCCACAGGGAATACCTACGAGCAGTACTTC. Its translation: CASSPTGNTYEQYF.